Listed below are T cell receptor beta chains from one sample, sequenced in a study of shared clonotypes between healthy human individuals. Method: immunoSEQ multiplex PCR; TCRdb's copy keeps in-frame clones and lacks some. This sample has some 320,000 clones, with 87% found just once. The specimen was memory CD8+ T cells sorted from blood. These receptors all stem from a man aged 18 to 30 in good health. Both conserved end residues are trimmed from each CDR3. A D gene is named only where the DNA matches it firmly.

J	V	D	CDR3
TRBJ2-7	TRBV5-4	TRBD2	ASSSSLAREGYEQY
TRBJ1-1	TRBV9	.	ASSVGGGTTEAF
TRBJ2-7	TRBV11-2	.	ASSLVRSQKQGYEQY
TRBJ2-3	TRBV2	TRBD2	ASSEVGLAGSTDTQY
TRBJ2-7	TRBV29-1	TRBD1	SVENIGTGKHEQY
TRBJ1-5	TRBV6-5	.	ASRFTGRNQPQH
TRBJ2-7	TRBV4-1	.	ASSQAGERASYEQY
TRBJ2-7	TRBV7-9	.	ASSLSPGDGEQY
TRBJ2-1	TRBV28	.	ASSLFEARNEQF
TRBJ1-5	TRBV27	TRBD1	ASRGGGSYQPQH
TRBJ2-7	TRBV27	.	ASSLSYGILHYEQY
TRBJ2-1	TRBV5-1	TRBD1	ASSLTGTGSRNEQF
TRBJ2-7	TRBV2	.	ASLGTPRTYEQY
TRBJ1-1	TRBV6-6	TRBD1	ASSYPNGQGNTEAF
TRBJ2-1	TRBV28	TRBD2	ASSFPRTSGGETSSYNEQF
TRBJ2-6	TRBV10-3	.	AISTRYCRYSRANVLT
TRBJ1-5	TRBV4-3	TRBD1	ASSHLTGENQPQH
TRBJ2-7	TRBV27	TRBD1	ASNPKRIQGVGEQY
TRBJ2-4	TRBV28	.	ASSLLGGPKNIQY
TRBJ2-7	TRBV6-5	TRBD2	ASRIAGSYEQY
TRBJ2-7	TRBV5-6	.	ASSWGSAYEQY
TRBJ2-1	TRBV11-3	TRBD1	ASSLEGQGAYNEQF
TRBJ1-6	TRBV20-1	.	SASSPPLH
TRBJ2-2	TRBV9	.	ASSASLSGANTGELF
TRBJ2-7	TRBV5-8	TRBD1	ASSSGQGVSEQY
TRBJ1-1	TRBV19	.	ASSPRWEAGKANTEAF
TRBJ2-7	TRBV5-5	.	ASSLGLTIYEQY
TRBJ2-7	TRBV7-9	TRBD1	ASSYPGTGVNEQY
TRBJ2-7	TRBV28	.	ASSPWGVSYEQY
TRBJ1-2	TRBV27	TRBD1	ASSESGTGNYGYT
TRBJ2-1	TRBV2	TRBD2	ARKREGPSTNEQF
TRBJ2-1	TRBV25-1	.	ATPFEQF
TRBJ2-7	TRBV11-2	.	ASSSGGGSYEQY